This is a list of T cell receptor beta chains from one sample in a study of T cell responses to AZD1222 COVID-19 vaccine. Only in-frame clones appear in the TCRdb table, and some are missing; sequencing was by immunoSEQ multiplex PCR. The table has some 130,000 clones, around 92% seen once. This sample comprised peripheral blood, obtained 28 days after the second AZD1222 dose. These receptors all come from an adult who received the AZD1222 COVID-19 vaccine. CDR3s include the opening cysteine and the closing phenylalanine or tryptophan. The order of the fields is CDR3 protein, CDR3 DNA, J gene, V gene, clone size, D gene. The D gene is left open where the match is weak. Clone size is shown for a subset of rows, as once, few, many or a class of expanded clone.

CDR3 protein: CASSLHFSYGYTF
CDR3 DNA: TGTGCCAGCAGTTTACACTTTTCCTATGGCTACACCTTC
J gene: TRBJ1-2
V gene: TRBV12-3/TRBV12-4
clone size: NA
D gene: NA

CDR3 protein: CATSARTGVNQPQHF
CDR3 DNA: TGTGCCACCAGCGCTCGGACAGGGGTCAATCAGCCCCAGCATTTT
J gene: TRBJ1-5
V gene: TRBV15
clone size: NA
D gene: TRBD1

CDR3 protein: CASSIDPTGSWQPQHF
CDR3 DNA: TGTGCCAGTAGTATAGATCCCACAGGTTCATGGCAGCCCCAGCATTTT
J gene: TRBJ1-5
V gene: TRBV19
clone size: NA
D gene: NA

CDR3 protein: CASIPALPNEKLFF
CDR3 DNA: TGTGCCAGCATCCCGGCACTACCGAACGAAAAACTGTTTTTT
J gene: TRBJ1-4
V gene: TRBV7-9
clone size: NA
D gene: NA

CDR3 protein: CASSEAGGYGYTF
CDR3 DNA: TGTGCCAGCAGTGAAGCGGGAGGTTATGGCTACACCTTC
J gene: TRBJ1-2
V gene: TRBV6-1
clone size: NA
D gene: NA

CDR3 protein: CAISESGQASSYEQYF
CDR3 DNA: TGTGCCATCAGTGAGTCGGGCCAGGCTAGCTCCTACGAGCAGTACTTC
J gene: TRBJ2-7
V gene: TRBV10-3
clone size: NA
D gene: NA

CDR3 protein: CAWSMGSPNFQPQHF
CDR3 DNA: TGTGCCTGGAGTATGGGTAGCCCTAACTTTCAGCCCCAGCATTTT
J gene: TRBJ1-5
V gene: TRBV30
clone size: NA
D gene: NA

CDR3 protein: CASSLANKEGYTF
CDR3 DNA: TGTGCCAGCAGCTTAGCGAACAAGGAAGGCTACACCTTC
J gene: TRBJ1-2
V gene: TRBV7-9
clone size: NA
D gene: NA

CDR3 protein: CAWANRDRVFYGYTF
CDR3 DNA: TGTGCCTGGGCGAACCGGGACCGAGTTTTCTATGGCTACACCTTC
J gene: TRBJ1-2
V gene: TRBV30
clone size: NA
D gene: NA

CDR3 protein: CASSQDPRGRPYEQYF
CDR3 DNA: TGCGCCAGCAGCCAAGATCCCCGGGGTAGACCCTACGAGCAGTACTTC
J gene: TRBJ2-7
V gene: TRBV4-3
clone size: few
D gene: NA

CDR3 protein: CATSDFGRGGNYEQYF
CDR3 DNA: TGTGCCACCAGTGATTTTGGCAGGGGGGGGAACTACGAGCAGTACTTC
J gene: TRBJ2-7
V gene: TRBV24-1
clone size: NA
D gene: NA

CDR3 protein: CASSLGGQGYGYTF
CDR3 DNA: TGTGCCAGCAGCTTAGGAGGACAGGGGTATGGCTACACCTTC
J gene: TRBJ1-2
V gene: TRBV7-8
clone size: NA
D gene: TRBD1

CDR3 protein: CAWGDRTATEAFF
CDR3 DNA: TGTGCCTGGGGGGACAGGACCGCCACTGAAGCTTTCTTT
J gene: TRBJ1-1
V gene: TRBV30
clone size: NA
D gene: TRBD1

CDR3 protein: CASSQDVVPTRILRGGELFF
CDR3 DNA: TGCGCCAGCAGCCAAGATGTTGTCCCCACCCGTATACTCAGGGGAGGGGAGCTGTTTTTT
J gene: TRBJ2-2
V gene: TRBV4-3
clone size: NA
D gene: NA

CDR3 protein: CASSYSVGETTGELFF
CDR3 DNA: TGTGCCAGCAGTTACTCGGTAGGGGAGACCACCGGGGAGCTGTTTTTT
J gene: TRBJ2-2
V gene: TRBV6-5
clone size: NA
D gene: NA

CDR3 protein: CASSPTTTTEAFF
CDR3 DNA: TGTGCCAGCAGTCCGACCACCACCACTGAAGCTTTCTTT
J gene: TRBJ1-1
V gene: TRBV6-2/TRBV6-3
clone size: NA
D gene: NA

CDR3 protein: CASSHPTGTTVGGPLHF
CDR3 DNA: TGTGCCAGCAGCCACCCCACCGGGACGACCGTTGGGGGACCCCTCCACTTT
J gene: TRBJ1-6
V gene: TRBV27
clone size: NA
D gene: NA

CDR3 protein: CASSERDLLRPQHF
CDR3 DNA: TGTGCCAGCAGTGAACGAGACTTACTGAGGCCCCAGCATTTT
J gene: TRBJ1-5
V gene: TRBV2
clone size: once
D gene: NA

CDR3 protein: CASSSRVYEQYF
CDR3 DNA: TGTGCCAGCAGTTCCAGGGTGTACGAGCAGTACTTC
J gene: TRBJ2-7
V gene: TRBV12-3/TRBV12-4
clone size: NA
D gene: NA

CDR3 protein: CATSRGSGTGIYGYTF
CDR3 DNA: TGTGCCACCAGCAGAGGCTCCGGGACAGGGATCTATGGCTACACCTTC
J gene: TRBJ1-2
V gene: TRBV15
clone size: NA
D gene: TRBD1